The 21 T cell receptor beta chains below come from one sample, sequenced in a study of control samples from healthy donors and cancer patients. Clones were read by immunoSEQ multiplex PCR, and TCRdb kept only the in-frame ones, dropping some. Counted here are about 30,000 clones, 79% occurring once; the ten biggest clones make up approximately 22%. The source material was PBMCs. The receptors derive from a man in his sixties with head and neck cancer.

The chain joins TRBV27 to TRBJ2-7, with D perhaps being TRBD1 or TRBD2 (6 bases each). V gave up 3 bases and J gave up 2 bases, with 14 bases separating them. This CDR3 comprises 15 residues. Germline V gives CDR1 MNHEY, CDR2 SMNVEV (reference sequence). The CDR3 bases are TGTGCCAGCAGTTTTGGGGGGCCTAGGGCCTACGAGCAGTACTTC. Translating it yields CASSFGGPRAYEQYF.

Written as DNA, the CDR3 is TGTGCCAGCAGTACCTCCCTAGGGGTTAGCGGGGAGCTGTTTTTT. This gives the protein CASSTSLGVSGELFF. V gene TRBV6-2 or TRBV6-3 combines with J gene TRBJ2-2; D is perhaps TRBD1 (5 bases). This CDR3 spans 15 amino acids. Germline CDR1 MNHEY, CDR2 SVGEGT. Trimming pared 5 bases from V and 7 bases from J, leaving 17 bases between.

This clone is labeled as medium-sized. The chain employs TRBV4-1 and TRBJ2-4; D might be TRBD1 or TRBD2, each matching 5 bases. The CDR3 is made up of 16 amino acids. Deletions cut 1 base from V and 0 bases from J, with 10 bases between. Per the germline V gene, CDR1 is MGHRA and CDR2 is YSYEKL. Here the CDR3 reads CASSQGGGLAKNIQYF. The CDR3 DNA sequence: TGCGCCAGCAGCCAAGGGGGCGGGTTAGCCAAAAACATTCAGTACTTC.

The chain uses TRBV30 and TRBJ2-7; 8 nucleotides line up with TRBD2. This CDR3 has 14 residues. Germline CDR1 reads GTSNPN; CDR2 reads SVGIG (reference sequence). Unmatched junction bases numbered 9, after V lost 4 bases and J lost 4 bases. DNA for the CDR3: TGTGCCTGGAAGCGGGGGCCGGGGGCGTACGAGCAGTACTTC. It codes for CAWKRGPGAYEQYF.

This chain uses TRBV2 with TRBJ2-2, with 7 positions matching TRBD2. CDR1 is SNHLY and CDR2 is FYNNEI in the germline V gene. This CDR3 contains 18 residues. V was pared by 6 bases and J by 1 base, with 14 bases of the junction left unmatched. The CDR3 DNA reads TGTGCCAGCAGATACCCAAGACTAGCCGATAAGAACACCGGGGAGCTGTTTTTT. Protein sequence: CASRYPRLADKNTGELFF. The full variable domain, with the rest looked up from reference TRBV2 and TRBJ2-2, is EPEVTQTPSHQVTQMGQEVILRCVPISNHLYFYWYRQILGQKVEFLVSFYNNEISEKSEIFDDQFSVERPDGSNFTLKIRSTKLEDSAMYFCASRYPRLADKNTGELFFGEGSRLTVL.

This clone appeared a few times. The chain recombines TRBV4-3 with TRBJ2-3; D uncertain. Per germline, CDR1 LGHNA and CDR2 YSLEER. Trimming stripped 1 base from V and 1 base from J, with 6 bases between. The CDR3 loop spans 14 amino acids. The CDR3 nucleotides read TGCGCCAGCAGCCAAGCGCCGGGCACAGATACGCAGTATTTT. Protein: CASSQAPGTDTQYF.

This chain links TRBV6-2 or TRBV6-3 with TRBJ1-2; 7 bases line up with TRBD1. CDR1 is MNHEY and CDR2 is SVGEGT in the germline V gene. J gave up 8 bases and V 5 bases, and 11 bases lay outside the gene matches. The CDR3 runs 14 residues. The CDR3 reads CASSPRTGIRGYTF. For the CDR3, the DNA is TGTGCCAGCAGTCCGAGGACAGGCATTAGGGGCTACACCTTC.

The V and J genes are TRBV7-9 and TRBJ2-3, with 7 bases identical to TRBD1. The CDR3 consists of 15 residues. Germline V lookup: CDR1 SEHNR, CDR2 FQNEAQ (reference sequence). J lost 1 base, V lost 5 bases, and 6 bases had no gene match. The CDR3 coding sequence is TGTGCCAGCAGCCAGAGGGGGACAGGCACAGATACGCAGTATTTT. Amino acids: CASSQRGTGTDTQYF.

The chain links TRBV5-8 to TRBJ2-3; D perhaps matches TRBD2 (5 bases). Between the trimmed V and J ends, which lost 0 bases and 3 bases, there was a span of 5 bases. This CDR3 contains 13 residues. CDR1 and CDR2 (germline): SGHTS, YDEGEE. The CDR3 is CASSLAGTDTQYF. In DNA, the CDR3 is TGTGCCAGCAGCTTGGCGGGGACAGATACGCAGTATTTT. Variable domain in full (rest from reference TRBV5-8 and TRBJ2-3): EAGVTQSPTHLIKTRGQQATLRCSPISGHTSVYWYQQALGLGLQFLLWYDEGEERNRGNFPPRFSGRQFPNYSSELNVNALELEDSALYLCASSLAGTDTQYFGPGTRLTVL.

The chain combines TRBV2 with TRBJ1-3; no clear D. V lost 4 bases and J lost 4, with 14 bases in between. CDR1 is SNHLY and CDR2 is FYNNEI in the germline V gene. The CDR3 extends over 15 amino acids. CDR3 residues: CASSGLGFSGNTIYF. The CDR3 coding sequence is TGTGCCAGCAGTGGATTGGGATTCTCCGGAAACACCATATATTTT. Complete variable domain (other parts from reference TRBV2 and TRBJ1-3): EPEVTQTPSHQVTQMGQEVILRCVPISNHLYFYWYRQILGQKVEFLVSFYNNEISEKSEIFDDQFSVERPDGSNFTLKIRSTKLEDSAMYFCASSGLGFSGNTIYFGEGSWLTVV.

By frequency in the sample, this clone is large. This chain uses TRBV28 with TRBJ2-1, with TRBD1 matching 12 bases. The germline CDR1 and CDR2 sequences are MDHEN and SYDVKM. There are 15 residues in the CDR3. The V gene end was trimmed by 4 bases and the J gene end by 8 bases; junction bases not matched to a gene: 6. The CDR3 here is CASSSRDRGRDEQFF. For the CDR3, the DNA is TGTGCCAGCAGTTCTAGGGACAGGGGGCGTGATGAGCAGTTCTTC. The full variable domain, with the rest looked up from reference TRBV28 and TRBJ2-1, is DVKVTQSSRYLVKRTGEKVFLECVQDMDHENMFWYRQDPGLGLRLIYFSYDVKMKEKGDIPEGYSVSREKKERFSLILESASTNQTSMYLCASSSRDRGRDEQFFGPGTRLTVL.

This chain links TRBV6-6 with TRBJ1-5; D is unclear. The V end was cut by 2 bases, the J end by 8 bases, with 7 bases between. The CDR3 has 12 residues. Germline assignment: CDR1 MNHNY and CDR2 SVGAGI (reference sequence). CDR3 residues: CASSYGREPQHF. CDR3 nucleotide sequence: TGTGCCAGCAGTTACGGACGGGAGCCCCAGCATTTT.

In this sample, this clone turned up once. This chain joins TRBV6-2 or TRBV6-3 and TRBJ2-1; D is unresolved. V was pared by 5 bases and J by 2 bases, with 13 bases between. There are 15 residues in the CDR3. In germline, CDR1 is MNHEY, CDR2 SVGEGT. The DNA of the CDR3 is TGTGCCAGCAGTCCCGACTTGCTCCCCTACAATGAGCAGTTCTTC. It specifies CASSPDLLPYNEQFF.

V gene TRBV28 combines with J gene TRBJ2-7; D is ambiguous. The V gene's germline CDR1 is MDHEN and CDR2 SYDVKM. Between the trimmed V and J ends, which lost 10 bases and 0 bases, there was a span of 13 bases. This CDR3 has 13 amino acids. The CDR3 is CATHVGSSYEQYF. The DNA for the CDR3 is TGTGCCACCCACGTAGGGTCCTCCTACGAGCAGTACTTC.

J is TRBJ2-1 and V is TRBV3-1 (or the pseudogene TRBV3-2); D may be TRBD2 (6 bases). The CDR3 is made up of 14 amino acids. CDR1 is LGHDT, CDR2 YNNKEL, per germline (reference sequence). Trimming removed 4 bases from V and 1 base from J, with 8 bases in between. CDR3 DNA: TGTGCCAGCAGCCGGGACTTTTCCTACAATGAGCAGTTCTTC. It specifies CASSRDFSYNEQFF.

The CDR3, as DNA: TGTGCCAGCAGCCGTGGGGCAAGTCAGCCCCAGCATTTT. It is translated as CASSRGASQPQHF. The J gene is TRBJ1-5, the V gene TRBV12-3 or TRBV12-4; tentatively, D is TRBD1 (5 bases). This CDR3 comprises 13 residues. Trimming left V 6 bases short and J 6 bases short, with 12 bases between.

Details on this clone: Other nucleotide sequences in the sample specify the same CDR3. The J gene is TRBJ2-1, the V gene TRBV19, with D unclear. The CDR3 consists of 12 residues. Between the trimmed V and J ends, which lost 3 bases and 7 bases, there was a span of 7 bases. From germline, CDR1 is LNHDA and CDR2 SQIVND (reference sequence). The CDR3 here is CASSIGGNEQFF. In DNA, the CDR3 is TGTGCCAGTAGTATTGGTGGGAATGAGCAGTTCTTC. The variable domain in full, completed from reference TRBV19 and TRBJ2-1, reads DGGITQSPKYLFRKEGQNVTLSCEQNLNHDAMYWYRQDPGQGLRLIYYSQIVNDFQKGDIAEGYSVSREKKESFPLTVTSAQKNPTAFYLCASSIGGNEQFFGPGTRLTVL.

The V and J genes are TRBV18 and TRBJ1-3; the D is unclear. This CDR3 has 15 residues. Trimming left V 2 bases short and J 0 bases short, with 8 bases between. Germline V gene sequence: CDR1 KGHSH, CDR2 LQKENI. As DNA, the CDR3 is TGTGCCAGCTCACCAGACGGGAGCTCTGGAAACACCATATATTTT. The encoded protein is CASSPDGSSGNTIYF.

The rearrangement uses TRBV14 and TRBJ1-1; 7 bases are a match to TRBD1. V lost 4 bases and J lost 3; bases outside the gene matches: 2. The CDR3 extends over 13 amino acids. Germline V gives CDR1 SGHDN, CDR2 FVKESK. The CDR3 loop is CASSPGQYTEAFF. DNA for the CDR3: TGTGCCAGCAGCCCGGGACAGTACACTGAAGCTTTCTTT.

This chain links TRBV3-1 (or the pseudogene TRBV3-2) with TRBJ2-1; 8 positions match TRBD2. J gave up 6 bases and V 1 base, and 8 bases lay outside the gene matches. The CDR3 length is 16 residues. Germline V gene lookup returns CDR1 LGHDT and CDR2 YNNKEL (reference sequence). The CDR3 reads CASSQGTGLASNEQFF. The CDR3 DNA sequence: TGTGCCAGCAGCCAAGGGACCGGACTAGCCAGCAATGAGCAGTTCTTC.

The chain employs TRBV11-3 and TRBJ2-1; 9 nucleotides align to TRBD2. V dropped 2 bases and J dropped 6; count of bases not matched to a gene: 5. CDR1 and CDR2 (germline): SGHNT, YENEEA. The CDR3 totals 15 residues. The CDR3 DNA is TGTGCCAGCAGCTTAACTAGCGGGTGGGGCAATGAGCAGTTCTTC. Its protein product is CASSLTSGWGNEQFF.